This record covers a single TCR beta chain. The data were taken from a study of shared clonotypes between healthy human individuals. The authors loaded around 200 ng DNA, 27,000 or so T cell genomes, into sorted-subset replicate PCRs. This table comes from immunoSEQ multiplex PCR, and its TCRdb copy is limited to in-frame clones, with some not included. Here the sample spans over 2,000,000 clones, approximately 92% being singletons. The naive CD8 fraction comprised CD45RO-negative cells positively selected for CCR7 and excluded terminally differentiated effector memory CD45RA+ cells. The sequencing input was naive CD8+ T cells from PBMCs. The receptor's source is a man aged 18-30 years in good health. Some clones in this sample may be carry-over from other donors' samples.

The DNA for the CDR3 is TGTGCCATCCAGACAGGGCTCTACGAGCAGTACTTC. Encoded protein: CAIQTGLYEQYF. The chain uses TRBV2 and TRBJ2-7, with 7 positions matching TRBD1. This CDR3 comprises 12 residues. In germline, CDR1 is SNHLY, CDR2 FYNNEI. After removal of 10 bases from V and 3 bases from J, the junction contained 6 bases not matched to a gene.